The 27 T cell receptor beta chains in this list originate from one sample, sequenced in a study of T-cell memory formation after mild COVID-19. TCRdb re-analysed the 5' RACE reads in MiXCR, keeping a single row per CDR3 protein. The sample records 300,000 or so distinct CDR3 sequences, around 15% being singletons. Sequenced sample: PBMCs or a T cell subset sorted from them (not recorded which). The receptors come from a man between 18 and 35 years old who had mild COVID-19 (a few samples of this study predate the infection). Cell type and time point are not known.

The genes are TRBV6-2 or TRBV6-3 and TRBJ2-1, with TRBD2 as a possible D gene (5 bases). Germline loops: CDR1 MNHEY, CDR2 SVGEGT. Trimming stripped 8 bases from V and 0 bases from J, with 17 bases between. The CDR3 sequence is 16 residues long. CDR3 amino acids: CASAPSAASSYNEQFF. The CDR3 DNA reads as TGTGCCAGCGCACCCTCAGCGGCGAGCTCCTACAATGAGCAGTTCTTC.

J is TRBJ1-1 and V is TRBV29-1; weak D call: TRBD1 (5 bases). The length of the CDR3 is 11 residues. The germline CDR1 and CDR2 sequences are SQVTM and ANQGSEA. Trimming took off 4 bases at V and 5 bases at J, with 8 bases between the two ends. The CDR3 bases are TGCAGCGTTGGAGAGGGGACTGAAGCTTTCTTT. It codes for CSVGEGTEAFF.

This clonotype was counted only a few times. This sequence joins TRBV5-1 and TRBJ2-7, with D maybe TRBD2 (5 bases). The CDR3 is made up of 11 amino acids. Germline V CDR1 and CDR2: SGHRS, YFSETQ. Between the trimmed V and J ends, which lost 5 bases and 3 bases, there was a span of 6 bases. DNA of the CDR3: TGCGCCAGCAGTACTAGCTACGAGCAGTACTTC. Its protein is CASSTSYEQYF.

This clonotype was observed a few times. The gene calls are TRBV6-4 and TRBJ2-3, with TRBD1 matching 9 bases. There are 14 residues in the CDR3. Germline V gene data show CDR1 as MRHNA and CDR2 as SNTAGT. Trimming removed 6 bases from V and 6 bases from J; junction bases left unmatched: 7. CDR3 coding DNA: TGTGCCAGCAGCCGGACAGGGGAATCGGATACGCAGTATTTT. Encoded protein: CASSRTGESDTQYF.

This clonotype was counted between two and nine times. V usage is TRBV7-9 and J usage is TRBJ1-6, with 7 bases matching TRBD1. This CDR3 has 16 amino acids. J lost 0 bases, V lost 5 bases, and 4 bases had no gene match. Per germline, CDR1 SEHNR and CDR2 FQNEAQ (reference sequence). CDR3 coding DNA: TGTGCCAGCAGCCCCAGGGGGTCCTCCTATAATTCACCCCTCCACTTT. Protein: CASSPRGSSYNSPLHF.

There are a few counts of this clonotype. V gene TRBV9 combines with J gene TRBJ2-1; D is undetermined. In germline, CDR1 is SGDLS, CDR2 YYNGEE. Trimming took 3 bases from V and 4 from J, leaving 17 bases between them. CDR3 length: 16 amino acids. The CDR3 DNA reads TGTGCCAGCAGCGCGACCCGTAGGCAGTCGTACAATGAGCAGTTCTTC. Translating it yields CASSATRRQSYNEQFF.

The chain joins TRBV10-3 to TRBJ1-2, with D tentatively TRBD1 (5 bases). The CDR3 spans 13 residues. The V end lost 8 bases, the J end lost 4 bases, and 14 bases lay between the germline ends. Per the germline V gene, CDR1 is ENHRY and CDR2 is SYGVKD. CDR3 nucleotide sequence: TGTGCCATCTTAGAGGGACTGGGCTATGGCTACACCTTC. It is translated as CAILEGLGYGYTF.

This clonotype was counted only a few times. The rearrangement uses TRBV10-3 and TRBJ2-3; 13 bases are a match to TRBD2. Germline V gene sequence: CDR1 ENHRY, CDR2 SYGVKD. The CDR3 is 16 amino acids. The junction had 8 bases not matched to a gene; V was cut back by 6 bases and J by 5 bases. CDR3 sequence: CAIRVTSGGWGDTQYF. DNA for the CDR3: TGTGCCATCAGGGTGACTAGCGGGGGGTGGGGAGATACGCAGTATTTT.

V and J are TRBV30 and TRBJ1-4; D is possibly TRBD1 (5 bases). The CDR3 totals 14 residues. The V gene lost 0 bases and the J gene lost 4 bases, with 9 bases spanning the gap. From germline, CDR1 is GTSNPN and CDR2 SVGIG (reference sequence). CDR3 coding DNA: TGTGCCTGGAGTGTAGACAGTAATAATGAAAAACTGTTTTTT. Encoded protein: CAWSVDSNNEKLFF.

This clonotype was observed a few times. The CDR3 DNA reads as TGTGCCAGCAGCTTAGTAAGTGGCGGGCTCGGCGAGCAGTACTTC. Its translation is CASSLVSGGLGEQYF. This sequence joins TRBV7-8 and TRBJ2-7; TRBD2 might be the D (5 bases). CDR1 and CDR2 from the germline V gene are SGHVS and FQNEAQ. The CDR3 spans 15 residues. Trimming left V 1 base short and J 6 bases short, with 16 bases between.

This clonotype has ten or more counts. The chain combines TRBV7-9 with TRBJ2-7; D gene unclear. The length of the CDR3 is 12 residues. CDR1 and CDR2 (germline): SEHNR, FQNEAQ (reference sequence). Trimming removed 1 base from V and 3 bases from J, with 4 bases in between. The CDR3 sequence is CASSLVDYEQYF. Written as DNA, the CDR3 is TGTGCCAGCAGCTTAGTGGACTACGAGCAGTACTTC.

J is TRBJ1-6 and V is TRBV7-6, with a tentative D call TRBD1 (5 bases). V was clipped by 5 bases and J by 10 bases, with 18 bases between them. CDR3 length equals 15 residues. Germline V gene lookup returns CDR1 SGHVS and CDR2 FNYEAQ. The CDR3 DNA reads as TGTGCCAGCAGCATCGCGGAGGGGCTACAATCACCCCTCCACTTT. The encoded protein is CASSIAEGLQSPLHF.

This clonotype has more than one count but fewer than ten. The chain combines TRBV18 with TRBJ1-4; 7 nucleotides align to TRBD1. The CDR3 is 14 residues long. J was trimmed by 8 bases and V by 4 bases; bases with no gene match: 7. CDR1 is KGHSH and CDR2 is LQKENI in the germline V gene. CDR3 DNA sequence: TGTGCCAGCTCACGAGACAGGGAGGGAGAAAAACTGTTTTTT. Its protein product is CASSRDREGEKLFF.

The table lists this clonotype with many counts. V gene TRBV27 combines with J gene TRBJ2-5; D tentatively fits TRBD1 or TRBD2 (5 bases each). With 8 bases removed from V and 5 bases from J, the gap between germline ends came to 15 bases. The CDR3 has 13 residues. Germline V gene data show CDR1 as MNHEY and CDR2 as SMNVEV (reference sequence). CDR3 DNA: TGTGCCAGCGGGCCTGGGGGTGGGGAGACCCAGTACTTC. Protein: CASGPGGGETQYF.

The chain joins TRBV4-1 to TRBJ2-7; D possibly corresponds to TRBD2 (6 bases). The V gene's germline CDR1 is MGHRA and CDR2 YSYEKL. The CDR3 sequence is 15 residues long. Trimming cost V 2 bases and J 4 bases, with 15 bases left between them. CDR3 loop: CASSQPTGTSYEQYF. Here the CDR3 DNA reads TGCGCCAGCAGCCAACCTACCGGGACTTCGTACGAGCAGTACTTC.

The CDR3 DNA reads TGCGCCAGCAGCTTGCGTAGCGGGGGGGCCGAAGAGACCCAGTACTTC. Protein: CASSLRSGGAEETQYF. V gene TRBV5-1 combines with J gene TRBJ2-5; 11 bases map to TRBD2. CDR1 is SGHRS, CDR2 YFSETQ, per germline. The CDR3 is 16 residues long. Trimming cost V 1 base and J 3 bases; bases outside gene matches: 5.

CDR3 in amino acids: CSARGLGGFAETQYF. CDR3 coding DNA: TGCAGTGCTAGAGGTCTGGGAGGCTTTGCGGAGACCCAGTACTTC. V gene TRBV20-1 combines with J gene TRBJ2-5; the D gene is possibly TRBD2 (6 bases). Trimming cost V 1 base and J 5 bases, with 17 bases left between them. Per germline, CDR1 DFQATT and CDR2 SNEGSKA (reference sequence). The CDR3 totals 15 residues.

This chain uses TRBV24-1 with TRBJ2-5; 7 nucleotides line up with TRBD2. J gave up 1 base and V 1 base, and 2 bases lay outside the gene matches. The CDR3 spans 15 residues. Germline-derived CDR1 and CDR2 are KGHDR and SFDVKD. The CDR3 is CATSDFRGVQETQYF. The DNA for the CDR3 is TGTGCCACCAGTGATTTCCGGGGGGTCCAAGAGACCCAGTACTTC.

The CDR3 region is CASSQGTVISGNTIYF. The CDR3 nucleotides are TGTGCCAGCAGCCAGGGGACGGTGATCTCTGGAAACACCATATATTTT. V gene TRBV4-2 combines with J gene TRBJ1-3, with TRBD1 as a possible D gene (5 bases). V lost 3 bases to trimming and J lost 0 bases, with 12 bases between them. CDR3 size: 16 residues. Germline V CDR1 and CDR2: LGHNA, YNFKEQ.

This clonotype was counted a single time. J is TRBJ2-6 and V is TRBV7-3; no clear D. CDR3 size: 13 residues. The germline gives CDR1 SGHTA, CDR2 FQGTGA. Between the trimmed V and J ends, which lost 7 bases and 0 bases, there was a span of 4 bases. In DNA form, the CDR3 reads TGTGCCAGCACCCTCTCTGGGGCCAACGTCCTGACTTTC. Encoded protein: CASTLSGANVLTF.

This clonotype was counted ten times or more. V usage is TRBV28 and J usage is TRBJ2-7, with D tentatively TRBD2 (7 bases). CDR3 length equals 14 residues. Germline CDR1 MDHEN, CDR2 SYDVKM. Between the trimmed V and J ends, which lost 7 bases and 4 bases, there was a span of 17 bases. In DNA, the CDR3 is TGTGCCAGCACGATGGGAGGGACACCTTACGAGCAGTACGTC. Translation: CASTMGGTPYEQYV.

V usage is TRBV7-9 and J usage is TRBJ2-3, with a tentative D call TRBD1 (6 bases). The V end lost 3 bases, the J end lost 3 bases, and 13 bases lay between the germline ends. There are 15 residues in the CDR3. The V gene's germline CDR1 is SEHNR and CDR2 FQNEAQ (reference sequence). The CDR3, as DNA: TGTGCCAGCAGCTTTTCACAGGGTGGTACAGATACGCAGTATTTT. Translation gives CASSFSQGGTDTQYF.

This clonotype was found many times. The chain couples TRBV14 to TRBJ2-5, with a weak D call TRBD2 (6 bases). Per the germline V gene, CDR1 is SGHDN and CDR2 is FVKESK. V was trimmed by 1 base and J by 5 bases, leaving 11 bases between them. CDR3 size: 14 residues. The CDR3 bases are TGTGCCAGCAGCCAAGGCGACGGGGGTGAGACCCAGTACTTC. Its protein product is CASSQGDGGETQYF.

The genes are TRBV4-2 and TRBJ2-7, with 9 bases that match TRBD1. V gave up 3 bases and J gave up 2 bases; unmatched junction bases: 11. This CDR3 region has 17 residues. Per germline, CDR1 LGHNA and CDR2 YNFKEQ. In nucleotides, the CDR3 is TGTGCCAGCAGCCAGCAGCCACAGGGGGCAAAGGCCTACGAGCAGTACTTC. Protein sequence: CASSQQPQGAKAYEQYF.

CDR3 DNA: TGTGCCAGCACTCCGGGGTTTGAAGAGACCCAGTACTTC. Its translation is CASTPGFEETQYF. The chain has TRBV25-1 and TRBJ2-5; a weak D match, TRBD2 (5 bases). Deletions cut 7 bases from V and 3 bases from J, with 12 bases between. Germline lookup yields CDR1 MGHDK and CDR2 SYGVNS. CDR3 length: 13 amino acids.

This clonotype was seen more than once but under ten times. The rearrangement uses TRBV9 and TRBJ1-1, with D possibly being TRBD1 (5 bases). Trimming removed 4 bases from V and 6 bases from J, with 16 bases in between. This CDR3 has 14 residues. CDR1 and CDR2 (germline): SGDLS, YYNGEE. The CDR3 region is CASSPRAGIAEAFF. CDR3 in DNA: TGTGCCAGCAGCCCCAGGGCTGGTATCGCTGAAGCTTTCTTT.

The chain uses TRBV27 and TRBJ2-6; 7 bases match TRBD2. After removal of 4 bases from V and 3 bases from J, the junction contained 9 bases not matched to a gene. CDR3 size: 17 residues. The germline V gene has CDR1 MNHEY and CDR2 SMNVEV (reference sequence). In nucleotides, the CDR3 is TGTGCCAGCAGTTCCCTCACGGGGGGACTTGGGGCCAACGTCCTGACTTTC. Its translation: CASSSLTGGLGANVLTF.